The present TCR beta chain was sequenced within a study of blood T cell repertoires in COVID-19. Germline V lookup: CDR1 SEHNR, CDR2 FQNEAQ (reference sequence). The CDR3 spans 14 residues. V lost 1 base to trimming and J lost 4 bases; unmatched junction nucleotides: 0. The data were produced by immunoSEQ multiplex PCR, yet TCRdb's version contains in-frame clones alone and is incomplete. Of 100,000 to 120,000 clones listed, about 88% are singletons. This sequence was found in a woman in her 70s who had recovered from COVID-19. The V call is TRBV7-9, the J call TRBJ1-4, with 7 bases aligning to TRBD1. Specimen: peripheral blood. CDR3 protein: CASSLGDSNEKLFF. CDR3 sequence (DNA): TGTGCCAGCAGCTTAGGGGACAGTAATGAAAAACTGTTTTTT.